Listed below are T cell receptor beta chains from one sample, sequenced in a study of early T cells in non-severe SARS-CoV-2 infection. MiXCR was run by TCRdb on the 5' RACE reads, yielding one entry per CDR3 protein. In the table there are 45,000 to 55,000 distinct CDR3 sequences, under 7% of which are singletons. This specimen consisted of whole blood, obtained at baseline. These receptors were obtained from an adult who was a healthcare worker with PCR-confirmed SARS-CoV-2 infection or an uninfected control (not recorded which). The CDR3 runs from the conserved cysteine through the conserved F or W. A D gene is named only where the DNA matches it firmly. Clone size appears in some rows only: once, few, many, or a class for an expanded clone.

CDR3 protein | CDR3 DNA | CDR3 length | J gene | clone size | D gene | V gene
CASSLRQEAWVTGVRIQPQHF | TGTGCCAGCAGCCTTCGACAGGAGGCGTGGGTGACGGGGGTTAGAATTCAGCCCCAGCATTTT | 21 | TRBJ1-5 | many | - | TRBV6-2/TRBV6-3
CASSLVQSGVETQYF | TGTGCCAGCAGCTTAGTGCAGAGTGGGGTGGAGACCCAGTACTTC | 15 | TRBJ2-5 | - | - | TRBV7-9
CASSGDMNTEAFF | TGTGCCAGCTCTGGCGATATGAACACTGAAGCTTTCTTT | 13 | TRBJ1-1 | many | - | TRBV7-9
CASSARLAGDFSTDTQYF | TGTGCCAGCAGTGCCAGACTAGCGGGGGACTTCAGCACAGATACGCAGTATTTT | 18 | TRBJ2-3 | many | TRBD2 | TRBV2
CASSLGDRGQRETQYF | TGTGCCAGCAGCTTAGGGGACAGGGGCCAGAGGGAGACCCAGTACTTC | 16 | TRBJ2-5 | - | TRBD1 | TRBV7-9
CASSLGRQIAQYF | TGTGCCAGCAGCTTAGGACGGCAAATCGCGCAGTACTTC | 13 | TRBJ2-7 | few | - | TRBV11-2
CASSLNGRSAGELFF | TGTGCCAGCAGCCTAAACGGGAGGAGTGCCGGGGAGCTGTTTTTT | 15 | TRBJ2-2 | many | TRBD2 | TRBV4-2
CASSLDGESQYF | TGCGCCAGCAGCTTGGACGGGGAGTCGCAGTATTTT | 12 | TRBJ2-3 | - | - | TRBV5-1
CATSREGLGNQPQHF | TGTGCCACCAGCAGAGAGGGGCTTGGCAATCAGCCCCAGCATTTT | 15 | TRBJ1-5 | many | - | TRBV15
CASIRQGSYNEQFF | TGTGCCAGCATACGACAGGGCTCCTACAATGAGCAGTTCTTC | 14 | TRBJ2-1 | few | TRBD1 | TRBV6-1
CSASGGEKNIQYF | TGCAGTGCTAGCGGGGGGGAAAAAAACATTCAGTACTTC | 13 | TRBJ2-4 | few | TRBD2 | TRBV20-1
CASRSSGGLKETQYF | TGTGCCAGCAGATCTAGCGGGGGGCTAAAAGAGACCCAGTACTTC | 15 | TRBJ2-5 | many | TRBD2 | TRBV11-2
CSARRGGAADTQYF | TGCAGTGCTCGGCGCGGGGGGGCCGCGGATACGCAGTATTTT | 14 | TRBJ2-3 | - | TRBD2 | TRBV20-1
CASSPARNSPLHF | TGTGCCAGCAGCCCAGCTAGAAATTCACCCCTCCACTTT | 13 | TRBJ1-6 | many | - | TRBV3-1
CSATGLTSGSTDTQYF | TGCAGTGCCACTGGCCTGACTAGCGGAAGCACAGATACGCAGTATTTT | 16 | TRBJ2-3 | many | TRBD2 | TRBV20-1
CASSVTGGSYNSPLHF | TGTGCCAGCAGCGTCACAGGGGGGTCGTATAATTCACCCCTCCACTTT | 16 | TRBJ1-6 | many | TRBD1 | TRBV11-2
CASSQGVAQNTEAFF | TGCGCCAGCAGCCAAGGAGTGGCTCAGAACACTGAAGCTTTCTTT | 15 | TRBJ1-1 | few | - | TRBV4-3
CSGEGTGATEAFF | TGCAGCGGGGAGGGGACAGGGGCCACTGAAGCTTTCTTT | 13 | TRBJ1-1 | many | TRBD1 | TRBV29-1
CAWTGGDNEQFF | TGTGCCTGGACCGGAGGGGACAATGAGCAGTTCTTC | 12 | TRBJ2-1 | many | - | TRBV30
CASSQGGLDSTGELFF | TGCGCCAGCAGCCAAGGAGGGTTAGATTCCACCGGGGAGCTGTTTTTT | 16 | TRBJ2-2 | medium-sized | - | TRBV4-3
CASAARTALLNTEAFF | TGTGCCAGCGCTGCCCGGACAGCGTTACTGAACACTGAAGCTTTCTTT | 16 | TRBJ1-1 | many | - | TRBV7-8
CSARAPSVNTDTQYF | TGCAGTGCTAGAGCGCCGAGCGTAAACACAGATACGCAGTATTTT | 15 | TRBJ2-3 | many | - | TRBV20-1
CASSFPGDFGYTEAFF | TGTGCCAGCAGTTTCCCCGGCGATTTTGGATACACTGAAGCTTTCTTT | 16 | TRBJ1-1 | many | - | TRBV28
CASSKEGDRMFF | TGTGCCAGCAGCAAAGAGGGGGACAGAATGTTCTTC | 12 | TRBJ2-1 | many | - | TRBV21-1
CASSSAGPKPPDTQYF | TGTGCCAGCAGCTCTGCAGGCCCCAAACCCCCAGATACGCAGTATTTT | 16 | TRBJ2-3 | many | - | TRBV7-9
CATSRDHGSRRVEQFF | TGTGCCACCAGCAGAGATCACGGTTCTCGCCGGGTGGAGCAGTTCTTC | 16 | TRBJ2-1 | many | - | TRBV15
CASSSPPTSTQETQYF | TGTGCCAGCAGCTCCCCCCCGACAAGCACCCAAGAGACCCAGTACTTC | 16 | TRBJ2-5 | many | - | TRBV11-2
CASSLIPTQAEETQYF | TGCGCCAGCAGCTTGATCCCGACCCAAGCCGAAGAGACCCAGTACTTC | 16 | TRBJ2-5 | many | - | TRBV5-1
CSVEGGLGYTF | TGCAGCGTTGAGGGGGGCCTTGGCTACACCTTC | 11 | TRBJ1-2 | - | - | TRBV29-1
CASTLEGGGRVEELFF | TGTGCCAGCACCCTAGAGGGCGGGGGGCGAGTGGAGGAGCTGTTTTTT | 16 | TRBJ2-2 | many | TRBD2 | TRBV7-8
CASSVAVTTEAFF | TGTGCCAGCAGCGTAGCGGTGACCACTGAAGCTTTCTTT | 13 | TRBJ1-1 | many | - | TRBV9
CASSDRGAGKNIQYF | TGTGCCAGCAGTGACAGGGGAGCGGGCAAAAACATTCAGTACTTC | 15 | TRBJ2-4 | many | TRBD1 | TRBV12-3/TRBV12-4
CASSELGQGDEQYF | TGTGCCAGCAGCGAATTGGGACAGGGGGACGAGCAGTACTTC | 14 | TRBJ2-7 | - | TRBD1 | TRBV12-3/TRBV12-4
CASSDNWGPDTQYF | TGTGCCAGCAGCGATAATTGGGGCCCAGATACGCAGTATTTT | 14 | TRBJ2-3 | many | - | TRBV11-2
CASSSLLSGPNYGYTF | TGCGCCAGCAGCTCCCTGCTATCAGGTCCTAACTATGGCTACACCTTC | 16 | TRBJ1-2 | many | - | TRBV5-1
CASSQDPYSEQFF | TGCGCCAGCAGCCAAGATCCCTACAGTGAGCAGTTCTTC | 13 | TRBJ2-1 | many | - | TRBV4-3
CASSPRGGYSNQPQHF | TGTGCCAGCAGTCCTAGGGGGGGGTATAGCAATCAGCCCCAGCATTTT | 16 | TRBJ1-5 | - | - | TRBV12-3/TRBV12-4
CASSQERSFRAFF | TGCGCCAGCAGCCAAGAGAGGAGCTTTAGGGCTTTCTTT | 13 | TRBJ1-1 | many | - | TRBV4-3
CASSLVTSGPHEQFF | TGTGCCAGCAGCTTAGTGACTAGCGGGCCCCATGAGCAGTTCTTC | 15 | TRBJ2-1 | many | TRBD2 | TRBV11-2
CASSLREKDTQYF | TGTGCCAGCAGCTTACGGGAAAAAGATACGCAGTATTTT | 13 | TRBJ2-3 | few | - | TRBV7-3
CASWDRWNTEAFF | TGTGCCAGTTGGGACAGGTGGAACACTGAAGCTTTCTTT | 13 | TRBJ1-1 | many | TRBD1 | TRBV19
CASSSRANTNGELFF | TGTGCCAGCAGTTCTCGGGCCAATACGAACGGGGAGCTGTTTTTT | 15 | TRBJ2-2 | many | - | TRBV6-2/TRBV6-3
CASSKLAGYEQYF | TGTGCCAGCAGTAAACTAGCTGGGTACGAGCAGTACTTC | 13 | TRBJ2-7 | - | - | TRBV6-2/TRBV6-3
CASSQAPYGGAIDTQYF | TGCGCCAGCAGCCAAGCTCCATACGGGGGGGCCATTGATACGCAGTATTTT | 17 | TRBJ2-3 | many | TRBD2 | TRBV4-3
CASSAGAGGLYEQYF | TGTGCCAGCAGCGCGGGAGCGGGGGGCCTTTACGAGCAGTACTTC | 15 | TRBJ2-7 | many | TRBD2 | TRBV5-4
CASSPDLGQMVAGELFF | TGTGCCAGCTCGCCAGACTTGGGACAGATGGTCGCCGGGGAGCTGTTTTTT | 17 | TRBJ2-2 | medium-sized | TRBD1 | TRBV18
CASSGRQETQYF | TGTGCCAGCAGCGGCCGACAAGAGACCCAGTACTTC | 12 | TRBJ2-5 | many | - | TRBV7-6
CSARIAHEQYF | TGCAGTGCTAGAATAGCCCACGAGCAGTACTTC | 11 | TRBJ2-7 | few | - | TRBV20-1
CASSSRDNEQFF | TGTGCCAGCAGTTCGCGTGACAATGAGCAGTTCTTC | 12 | TRBJ2-1 | many | - | TRBV28
CASSQDRGTLGLEQYF | TGCGCCAGCAGCCAAGATCGAGGGACCTTAGGACTCGAGCAGTACTTC | 16 | TRBJ2-7 | medium-sized | - | TRBV4-3